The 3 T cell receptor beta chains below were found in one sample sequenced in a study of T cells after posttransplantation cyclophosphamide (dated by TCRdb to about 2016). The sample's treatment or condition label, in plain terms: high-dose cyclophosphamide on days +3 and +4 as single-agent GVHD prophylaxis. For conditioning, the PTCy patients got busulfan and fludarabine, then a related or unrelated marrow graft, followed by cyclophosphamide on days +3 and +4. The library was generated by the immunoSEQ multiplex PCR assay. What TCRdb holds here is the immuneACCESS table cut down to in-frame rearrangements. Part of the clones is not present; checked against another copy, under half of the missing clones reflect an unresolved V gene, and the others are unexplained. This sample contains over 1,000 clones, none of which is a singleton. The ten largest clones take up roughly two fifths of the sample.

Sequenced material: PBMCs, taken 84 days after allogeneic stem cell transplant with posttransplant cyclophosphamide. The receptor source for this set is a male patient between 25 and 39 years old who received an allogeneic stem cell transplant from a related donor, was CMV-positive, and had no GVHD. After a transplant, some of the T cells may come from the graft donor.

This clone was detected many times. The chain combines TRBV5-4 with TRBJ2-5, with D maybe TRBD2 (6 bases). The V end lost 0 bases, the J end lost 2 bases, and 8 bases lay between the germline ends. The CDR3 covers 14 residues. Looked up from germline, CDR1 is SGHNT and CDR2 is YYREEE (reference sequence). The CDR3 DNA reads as TGTGCCAGCAGCTTGGCGGGGGTTCAAGAGACCCAGTACTTC. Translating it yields CASSLAGVQETQYF.

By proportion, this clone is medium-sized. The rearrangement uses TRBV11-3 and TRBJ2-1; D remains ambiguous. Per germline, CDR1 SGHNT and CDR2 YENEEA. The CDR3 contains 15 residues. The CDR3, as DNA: TGTGCAAGTCGCTTAGACCAGTCAACGTCCAATGAGCAGTTCTTC. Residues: CASRLDQSTSNEQFF.

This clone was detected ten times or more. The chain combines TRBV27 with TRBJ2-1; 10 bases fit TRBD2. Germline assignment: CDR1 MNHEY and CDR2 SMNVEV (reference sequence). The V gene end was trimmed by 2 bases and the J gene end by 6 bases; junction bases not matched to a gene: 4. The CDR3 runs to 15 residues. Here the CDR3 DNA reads TGTGCCAGCAGTTTACTAGCGGGAGTCTCCAATGAGCAGTTCTTC. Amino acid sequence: CASSLLAGVSNEQFF.